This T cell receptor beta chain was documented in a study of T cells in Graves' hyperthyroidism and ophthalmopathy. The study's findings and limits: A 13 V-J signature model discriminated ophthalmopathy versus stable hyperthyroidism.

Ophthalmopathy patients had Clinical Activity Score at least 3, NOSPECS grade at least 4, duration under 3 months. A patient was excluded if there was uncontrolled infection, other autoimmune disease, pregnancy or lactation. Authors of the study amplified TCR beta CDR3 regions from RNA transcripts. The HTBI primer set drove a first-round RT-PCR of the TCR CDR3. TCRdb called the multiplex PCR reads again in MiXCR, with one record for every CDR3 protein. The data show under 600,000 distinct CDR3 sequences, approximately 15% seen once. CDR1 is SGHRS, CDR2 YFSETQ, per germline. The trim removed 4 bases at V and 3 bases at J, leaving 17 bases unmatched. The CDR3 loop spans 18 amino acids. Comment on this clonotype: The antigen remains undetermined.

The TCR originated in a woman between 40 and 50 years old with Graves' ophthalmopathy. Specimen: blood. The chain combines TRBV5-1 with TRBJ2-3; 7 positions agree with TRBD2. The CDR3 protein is CASSLLALAGVSTDTQYF. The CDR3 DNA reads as TGCGCCAGCAGCCTATTAGCGCTGGCGGGAGTTAGTACAGATACGCAGTATTTT.